Shown below are 27 T cell receptor beta chains from a single sample sequenced in a study of T-cell reconstitution after alpha-beta-depleted transplantation in children. The TCRbeta library was prepared with unique molecular identifiers. In TCRdb, the PCR reads were re-called with MiXCR into one record per CDR3 protein. The sample holds 540,000 or so distinct CDR3 sequences, 23% seen once. The sample here was PBMCs, mostly from graft donor cells, taken 360 days after TCRalphabeta/CD19-depleted stem cell transplant. These receptors were obtained from a boy younger than two who had a stem cell transplant for acute myeloid leukemia, so the T cells may come from the graft donor.

This clonotype came up a few times. This chain links TRBV12-3 or TRBV12-4 with TRBJ1-2; D gene uncertain. This CDR3 has 14 residues. The V and J ends lost 2 bases and 4 bases respectively, with 11 bases between them. The CDR3 spells CASSLSYRGYGYTF. CDR3 nucleotide sequence: TGTGCCAGCAGTTTATCGTATCGCGGCTATGGCTACACCTTC.

V usage is TRBV12-3 or TRBV12-4 and J usage is TRBJ2-5; either TRBD1 or TRBD2 may fit D (6 bases each). The CDR3 length is 17 residues. Trimming took 4 bases from V and 4 from J, leaving 22 bases between them. CDR3 in amino acids: CASSSRHGGRSSETQYF. As DNA, the CDR3 is TGTGCCAGCAGTTCCCGACACGGGGGCCGGAGTTCAGAGACCCAGTACTTC.

This chain links TRBV10-2 with TRBJ2-7; D may be TRBD1 (6 bases). This CDR3 is 13 amino acids long. The V and J ends lost 3 bases and 5 bases respectively, with 11 bases between them. Germline CDR1 reads WSHSY; CDR2 reads SAAADI. This CDR3 is CASSDYRVHEQYV. The CDR3 DNA sequence: TGCGCCAGCAGTGATTACAGGGTCCACGAGCAGTACGTC.

Turning to this clonotype: Since a much larger clone is just one base distant, this may be a read error. The J gene is TRBJ1-2, the V gene TRBV10-3, with 9 bases matching TRBD1. The CDR3 contains 16 residues. Germline assignment: CDR1 ENHRY and CDR2 SYGVKD. CDR3 residues: CAISDPGQGTNYAYTF. The CDR3 coding sequence is TGTGCCATCAGCGACCCGGGACAGGGCACTAACTATGCCTACACCTTC.

This clonotype occurred many times. This chain uses TRBV20-1 with TRBJ2-1; D is unclear. The CDR3 has 14 amino acids. Deletions cut 5 bases from V and 4 bases from J, with 15 bases between. Germline assignment: CDR1 DFQATT and CDR2 SNEGSKA (reference sequence). The CDR3 here is CSARSGFSYNEQFF. The CDR3 DNA sequence: TGCAGTGCTCGGTCGGGTTTTTCGTACAATGAGCAGTTCTTC.

This sequence joins TRBV7-2 and TRBJ2-1; D uncertain. The germline gives CDR1 SGHTA, CDR2 FQGNSA. V lost 5 bases, J lost 0 bases, and 11 bases lay in between. The CDR3 length is 15 residues. DNA for the CDR3: TGTGCCAGCAGCCACTACCGACGCTCCTACAATGAGCAGTTCTTC. It translates to CASSHYRRSYNEQFF.

This clonotype was observed many times. V and J are TRBV6-5 and TRBJ2-1; TRBD1 might be the D (6 bases). V was clipped by 0 bases and J by 9 bases, with 15 bases between them. CDR1 and CDR2 from the germline V gene are MNHEY and SVGAGI. CDR3 length equals 15 residues. The CDR3 loop reads CASSYSGQGTGEQFF. The CDR3 nucleotides read TGTGCCAGCAGTTACTCGGGTCAGGGGACGGGTGAGCAGTTCTTC.

The genes are TRBV7-2 and TRBJ2-7; 8 nucleotides match TRBD2. V was clipped by 7 bases and J by 3 bases; unmatched bases: 11. The CDR3 totals 15 residues. Germline values: CDR1 SGHTA, CDR2 FQGNSA. This chain's CDR3 is CASTDPAGDGYEQYF. The CDR3 region has the DNA TGTGCCAGCACCGACCCAGCGGGAGACGGCTACGAGCAGTACTTC.

This chain uses TRBV7-2 with TRBJ1-1; D is uncertain. The germline V and J ends were trimmed by 1 base and 6 bases, with 9 bases remaining between them. Germline CDR1 reads SGHTA; CDR2 reads FQGNSA. This CDR3 is 13 amino acids long. The CDR3 DNA reads TGTGCCAGCAGCTTAGGGCAGCGCGCTGAAGCTTTCTTT. It translates to CASSLGQRAEAFF.

The sample holds one count of this clonotype. The chain has TRBV9 and TRBJ2-3; 12 nucleotides line up with TRBD2. The CDR3 totals 17 residues. Per the germline V gene, CDR1 is SGDLS and CDR2 is YYNGEE. With V trimmed by 4 bases and J by 3 bases, 9 bases remained unmatched. As DNA, the CDR3 is TGTGCCAGCAGCAGACCTGCTAGCGGGGGGGCGACAGATACGCAGTATTTT. It is translated as CASSRPASGGATDTQYF.

In its sample, this clonotype was seen many times. The chain carries TRBV12-3 or TRBV12-4 and TRBJ2-2; D is uncertain. This CDR3 has 12 amino acids. Trimming pared 5 bases from V and 7 bases from J, leaving 8 bases between. DNA for the CDR3: TGTGCCAGCAGTCCGCAAGACGGGGAGCTGTTTTTT. Residues: CASSPQDGELFF.

Only a few counts were recorded for this clonotype. The chain recombines TRBV12-3 or TRBV12-4 with TRBJ1-1; D not resolved. The ends were cut back, 8 bases at V and 0 bases at J, with 13 bases in the middle. The CDR3 contains 14 residues. This CDR3 reads CASHRTAMNTEAFF. In DNA, the CDR3 is TGTGCCAGCCACCGAACAGCAATGAACACTGAAGCTTTCTTT.

This chain uses TRBV12-3 or TRBV12-4 with TRBJ1-4; D uncertain. The germline V and J ends were trimmed by 10 bases and 5 bases, with 20 bases remaining between them. This CDR3 region has 15 residues. CDR3 amino acids: CATRPIEHRNEKLFF. The DNA for the CDR3 is TGTGCCACCAGACCCATTGAGCATCGCAATGAAAAACTGTTTTTT.

The chain links TRBV6-1 to TRBJ2-7, with D possibly matching TRBD2 (6 bases). Germline V gene data show CDR1 as MNHNS and CDR2 as SASEGT. Trimming cost V 5 bases and J 0 bases, with 17 bases left between them. CDR3 length: 16 residues. CDR3: CASSRGSGWASYEQYF. CDR3 sequence (DNA): TGTGCCAGCAGTAGGGGCAGCGGGTGGGCCTCCTACGAGCAGTACTTC.

The J gene is TRBJ2-1, the V gene TRBV5-1, with 8 bases fitting TRBD1. The germline CDR1 and CDR2 sequences are SGHRS and YFSETQ. The CDR3 covers 15 residues. Trimming removed 4 bases from V and 3 bases from J; junction bases left unmatched: 6. The CDR3 nucleotides read TGCGCCAGCAGCGAAGACAGGGGACACTACAATGAGCAGTTCTTC. The encoded protein is CASSEDRGHYNEQFF.

The chain links TRBV5-1 to TRBJ2-1; maybe TRBD2 (5 bases). Germline-derived CDR1 and CDR2 are SGHRS and YFSETQ. The length of the CDR3 is 13 residues. With 0 bases removed from V and 9 bases from J, the gap between germline ends came to 10 bases. CDR3 residues: CASSLAGETEQFF. The CDR3 coding sequence is TGCGCCAGCAGCTTGGCCGGGGAAACTGAGCAGTTCTTC.

This clonotype was seen ten or more times. The rearrangement uses TRBV5-1 and TRBJ2-3; maybe TRBD1 (7 bases). The CDR3 runs to 17 residues. Trimming left V 3 bases short and J 1 base short, with 18 bases between. Germline assignment: CDR1 SGHRS and CDR2 YFSETQ. CDR3 protein: CASSSTGNGGRTDTQYF. Written as DNA, the CDR3 is TGCGCCAGCAGCTCGACAGGGAACGGGGGACGCACAGATACGCAGTATTTT.

This clonotype was seen a handful of times. The chain is built from TRBV5-1 and TRBJ2-1; unclear D gene. V dropped 5 bases and J dropped 0 bases, with 12 bases sitting between them. The CDR3 spans 15 residues. The germline V gene encodes CDR1 SGHRS and CDR2 YFSETQ. DNA of the CDR3: TGCGCCAGCAGTGGTGGTCGCAGCTCCTACAATGAGCAGTTCTTC. Translation: CASSGGRSSYNEQFF.

This chain links TRBV6-1 with TRBJ1-5, with no clear D. Looked up from germline, CDR1 is MNHNS and CDR2 is SASEGT. The CDR3 totals 15 residues. The ends were cut back, 7 bases at V and 0 bases at J, with 13 bases in the middle. This CDR3 is CASTSPENSNQPQHF. The CDR3 region has the DNA TGTGCCAGCACCTCTCCTGAGAATAGCAATCAGCCCCAGCATTTT.

The chain combines TRBV28 with TRBJ2-2, with 9 bases fitting TRBD1. Germline trimming cut 3 bases from V and 7 bases from J; bases unmatched to any gene: 6. The CDR3 totals 15 residues. From germline, CDR1 is MDHEN and CDR2 SYDVKM. The CDR3 coding sequence is TGTGCCAGCAGTTTCACAGGGGGCGGTATCGGGGAGCTGTTTTTT. It translates to CASSFTGGGIGELFF.

This clonotype was found a few times. The chain joins TRBV29-1 to TRBJ1-2; D is uncertain. Germline V CDR1 and CDR2: SQVTM, ANQGSEA. The CDR3 has 15 residues. The ends were cut back, 0 bases at V and 4 bases at J, with 15 bases in the middle. The DNA of the CDR3 is TGCAGCGTTGAAGAAAATAGGAGGGTGGGCTATGGCTACACCTTC. This encodes CSVEENRRVGYGYTF.

The rearrangement joins TRBV7-8 to TRBJ2-3, with 11 bases matching TRBD2. The ends lost 2 bases at V and 3 bases at J; junction bases unmatched: 4. This CDR3 spans 16 amino acids. Germline CDR1 SGHVS, CDR2 FQNEAQ. CDR3 coding DNA: TGTGCCAGCAGCTTATATCTAGCGGGGGGTACAGATACGCAGTATTTT. Amino acids: CASSLYLAGGTDTQYF.

In its sample, this clonotype was seen many times. This rearrangement joins TRBV29-1 to TRBJ2-1; a weak D match, TRBD1 (6 bases). Germline V gives CDR1 SQVTM, CDR2 ANQGSEA. This CDR3 comprises 14 residues. Trimming stripped 3 bases from V and 3 bases from J, with 12 bases between. The CDR3 loop reads CSVEGAVSYNEQFF. The CDR3 nucleotides are TGCAGCGTTGAGGGGGCGGTCAGCTACAATGAGCAGTTCTTC.

This clonotype has a count of ten or more. DNA for the CDR3: TGTGCCAGCAGCTTAGGGGCAGGCACAGATACGCAGTATTTT. Amino acids: CASSLGAGTDTQYF. The chain has TRBV5-5 and TRBJ2-3, with a possible D match to TRBD1 (5 bases). Per germline, CDR1 SGHKS and CDR2 YYEKEE (reference sequence). Between the trimmed V and J ends, which lost 2 bases and 1 base, there was a span of 8 bases. This CDR3 has 14 amino acids.

The chain recombines TRBV7-2 with TRBJ2-1; no firm D call. The germline CDR1 and CDR2 sequences are SGHTA and FQGNSA. Trimming removed 5 bases from V and 0 bases from J, with 14 bases in between. The CDR3 covers 16 residues. The CDR3 loop is CASSLSPSSSYNEQFF. DNA of the CDR3: TGTGCCAGCAGCCTGAGCCCATCAAGCTCCTACAATGAGCAGTTCTTC.

The genes are TRBV19 and TRBJ2-7; a weak D match, TRBD1 (5 bases). In germline, CDR1 is LNHDA, CDR2 SQIVND (reference sequence). This CDR3 comprises 13 residues. Trimming removed 4 bases at V and 3 bases at J, with 10 bases between. CDR3 sequence: CASSTTVGYEQYV. Here the CDR3 DNA reads TGTGCCAGTAGTACGACAGTGGGCTACGAGCAGTACGTC.

The table lists this clonotype with many counts. V is TRBV3-1 and J is TRBJ2-2; 8 positions agree with TRBD1. The CDR3 is 15 residues long. The ends lost 0 bases at V and 9 bases at J; junction bases unmatched: 6. The germline V gene has CDR1 LGHDT and CDR2 YNNKEL (reference sequence). The CDR3 region has the DNA TGTGCCAGCAGCCAAGATTACAGGGGGTTAAGGGAGCTGTTTTTT. As protein: CASSQDYRGLRELFF.